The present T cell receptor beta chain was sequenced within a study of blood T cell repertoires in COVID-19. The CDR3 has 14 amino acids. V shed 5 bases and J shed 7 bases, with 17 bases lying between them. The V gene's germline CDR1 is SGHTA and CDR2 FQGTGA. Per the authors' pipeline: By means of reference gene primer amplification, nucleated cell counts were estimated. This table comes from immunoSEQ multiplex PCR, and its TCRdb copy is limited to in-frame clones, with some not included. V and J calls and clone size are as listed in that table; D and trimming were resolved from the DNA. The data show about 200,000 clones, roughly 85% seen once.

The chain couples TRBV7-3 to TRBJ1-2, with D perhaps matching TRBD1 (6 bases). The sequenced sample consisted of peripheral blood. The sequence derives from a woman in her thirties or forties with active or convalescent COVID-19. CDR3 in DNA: TGTGCCAGCAGCCCCCCCGGGGGGGCGGGTGGCTACACCTTC. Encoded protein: CASSPPGGAGGYTF. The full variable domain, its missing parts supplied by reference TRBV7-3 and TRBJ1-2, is GAGVSQTPSNKVTEKGKYVELRCDPISGHTALYWYRQSLGQGPEFLIYFQGTGAADDSGLPNDRFFAVRPEGSVSTLKIQRTERGDSAVYLCASSPPGGAGGYTFGSGTRLTVV.